These 7 T cell receptor beta chains were all obtained from the same sample, sequenced in a study of ipilimumab plus nivolumab after autologous stem cell transplantation. Sequenced by immunoSEQ multiplex PCR; TCRdb stores in-frame clones only, minus some. The data contain 9,500 to 15,000 clones, approximately 69% of them singletons. Sequenced material: PBMCs, taken in a trial of ipilimumab plus nivolumab as post-transplant consolidation. The receptors derive from a male donor with diffuse large B-cell lymphoma.

The chain joins TRBV27 to TRBJ2-1, with D possibly TRBD2 on 5 matching bases. V was cut by 7 bases and J by 6 bases, with 16 bases left in between. The germline V gene has CDR1 MNHEY and CDR2 SMNVEV (reference sequence). CDR3 length: 14 residues. CDR3 residues: CASTPGGRSNEQFF. The CDR3 DNA sequence: TGTGCCAGCACCCCTGGCGGGCGGTCCAATGAGCAGTTCTTC.

This clone was observed many times. The rearrangement links TRBV4-1 to TRBJ2-7, with TRBD2 matching over 8 bases. Germline values: CDR1 MGHRA, CDR2 YSYEKL. The CDR3 length is 14 residues. J gave up 7 bases and V 1 base, and 6 bases lay outside the gene matches. This CDR3 is CASSQAGGPSEQYF. The CDR3 DNA reads as TGCGCCAGCAGCCAAGCGGGAGGGCCTAGTGAGCAGTACTTC.

The chain uses TRBV10-3 and TRBJ2-3; D gene ambiguous. Germline assignment: CDR1 ENHRY and CDR2 SYGVKD. Trimming removed 7 bases at V and 2 bases at J, with 10 bases between. The length of the CDR3 is 13 residues. CDR3 sequence: CAIMADYTDTQYF. Written as DNA, the CDR3 is TGTGCCATCATGGCGGATTACACAGATACGCAGTATTTT.

This chain connects TRBV27 to TRBJ1-4, with a tentative D call TRBD1 (5 bases). CDR1 MNHEY and CDR2 SMNVEV come from the germline V gene (reference sequence). The V gene lost 5 bases and the J gene lost 4 bases, with 11 bases spanning the gap. The CDR3 is 14 amino acids. CDR3 DNA sequence: TGTGCCAGCAGTGGGGCGGGTCTTAATGAAAAACTGTTTTTT. The encoded protein is CASSGAGLNEKLFF.

This clone was seen a handful of times. V usage is TRBV7-8 and J usage is TRBJ1-1, with TRBD1 as a possible D gene (6 bases). From germline, CDR1 is SGHVS and CDR2 FQNEAQ. CDR3 size: 15 residues. V lost 1 base, J lost 0 bases, and 9 bases lay in between. CDR3: CASSLVGQLNTEAFF. The CDR3 nucleotides are TGTGCCAGCAGCTTAGTAGGACAGTTGAACACTGAAGCTTTCTTT.

This clone was observed once. This rearrangement joins TRBV13 to TRBJ1-4; unclear D gene. From germline, CDR1 is PRHDT and CDR2 FYEKMQ (reference sequence). V shed 5 bases and J shed 0 bases, with 19 bases lying between them. This CDR3 region has 18 residues. CDR3 nucleotide sequence: TGTGCCAGCAGCCGACGCCCGACTTATCCCCCAACTAATGAAAAACTGTTTTTT. Amino acid sequence: CASSRRPTYPPTNEKLFF.

This chain links TRBV4-1 with TRBJ1-1, with unresolved D. The CDR3 extends over 13 amino acids. Germline V CDR1 and CDR2: MGHRA, YSYEKL. V lost 6 bases and J 0 bases, leaving 8 bases between the germline ends. The CDR3 is CASRLQLNTEAFF. The CDR3 coding sequence is TGCGCCAGCAGGTTACAGTTGAACACTGAAGCTTTCTTT.